This entry lists 20 T cell receptor beta chains sequenced from one sample in a study of T cell changes during pregnancy in multiple sclerosis. The table came from immunoSEQ multiplex PCR; TCRdb's copy has only in-frame clones and leaves some out. In the table there are some 28,000 clones, around 89% of which are singletons. Sequenced here: CD4+ T cells from peripheral blood mononuclear cells, sampled in the first trimester of pregnancy. These TCRs come from a female donor in good health, enrolled as a control in a pregnancy study.

The chain has TRBV2 and TRBJ2-7, with 9 nucleotides matching TRBD1. V lost 2 bases, J lost 4 bases, and 9 bases stayed unmatched. CDR3 length equals 16 residues. CDR1 is SNHLY, CDR2 FYNNEI, per germline. The CDR3 region is CASSEWGTGGRYEQYF. CDR3 coding DNA: TGTGCCAGCAGTGAATGGGGAACAGGGGGCAGGTACGAGCAGTACTTC.

This CDR3 is CASSRSSGEYYEQYF. In DNA, the CDR3 is TGTGCCAGCAGCCGGAGTAGCGGGGAGTACTACGAGCAGTACTTC. This sequence joins TRBV7-2 and TRBJ2-7, with 8 bases aligning to TRBD2. Unmatched junction bases numbered 9, after V lost 5 bases and J lost 3 bases. The length of the CDR3 is 15 residues. Germline V gives CDR1 SGHTA, CDR2 FQGNSA.

The V call is TRBV11-2, the J call TRBJ2-7; TRBD2 matches 7 bases. The CDR3 runs to 15 residues. The ends lost 5 bases at V and 3 bases at J; junction bases unmatched: 10. Per germline, CDR1 SGHAT and CDR2 FQNNGV. CDR3 in DNA: TGTGCCAGCAGCCCTCAGCGGGGAATTGGCTACGAGCAGTACTTC. Its translation: CASSPQRGIGYEQYF. Drawing the rest from reference TRBV11-2 and TRBJ2-7, the complete variable domain is EAGVAQSPRYKIIEKRQSVAFWCNPISGHATLYWYQQILGQGPKLLIQFQNNGVVDDSQLPKDRFSAERLKGVDSTLKIQPAKLEDSAVYLCASSPQRGIGYEQYFGPGTRLTVT.

The chain carries TRBV18 and TRBJ1-1; no reliable D call. The germline V gene has CDR1 KGHSH and CDR2 LQKENI. The CDR3 has 12 residues. Trimming removed 4 bases at V and 3 bases at J, with 6 bases between. The CDR3 loop reads CASSHGDTEAFF. The CDR3 nucleotides read TGTGCCAGCTCACACGGGGACACTGAAGCTTTCTTT.

The chain employs TRBV29-1 and TRBJ2-2; 8 bases fit TRBD1. V gave up 6 bases and J gave up 3 bases; unmatched junction bases: 6. Germline CDR1 and CDR2: SQVTM and ANQGSEA. The CDR3 is made up of 14 amino acids. CDR3 in DNA: TGCAGCGTGTCAGGGGGCATGGACACCGGGGAGCTGTTTTTT. Protein: CSVSGGMDTGELFF.

V is TRBV15 and J is TRBJ1-1; a weak D match, TRBD1 (6 bases). This CDR3 spans 15 amino acids. Looked up from germline, CDR1 is LNHNV and CDR2 is YYDKDF (reference sequence). V dropped 7 bases and J dropped 6 bases, with 21 bases sitting between them. The CDR3 loop is CATTPRVQGNPEAFF. The CDR3 nucleotides are TGTGCCACCACCCCACGAGTACAGGGTAACCCTGAAGCTTTCTTT.

The genes are TRBV6-6 and TRBJ1-6, with 7 bases lining up with TRBD1. Trimming took 6 bases from V and 5 from J; bases not matched to a gene: 4. Germline CDR1 MNHNY, CDR2 SVGAGI (reference sequence). The CDR3 consists of 14 residues. The CDR3 reads CASSRDRNNSPLHF. In nucleotides, the CDR3 is TGTGCCAGCAGCCGGGACAGAAATAATTCACCCCTCCACTTT.

The chain links TRBV6-5 to TRBJ1-1; tentative D call: TRBD1 (5 bases). V lost 5 bases to trimming and J lost 3 bases, with 13 bases between them. Germline V lookup: CDR1 MNHEY, CDR2 SVGAGI. This CDR3 has 14 residues. The CDR3 sequence: CASSAPGLHTEAFF. The CDR3 DNA reads as TGTGCCAGCAGTGCTCCAGGGTTGCACACTGAAGCTTTCTTT.

This sequence joins TRBV27 and TRBJ1-4, with D perhaps matching TRBD1 (6 bases). CDR3 size: 16 residues. Per the germline V gene, CDR1 is MNHEY and CDR2 is SMNVEV (reference sequence). V dropped 8 bases and J dropped 3 bases, with 19 bases sitting between them. DNA of the CDR3: TGTGCCAGCGTCCGGCGGGGGGCCCTATCTAATGAAAAACTGTTTTTT. Its translation is CASVRRGALSNEKLFF.

This clone was detected once. J is TRBJ2-4 and V is TRBV4-3; tentatively, D is TRBD1 (7 bases). This CDR3 spans 13 amino acids. Trimming removed 4 bases at V and 7 bases at J, with 11 bases between. From germline, CDR1 is LGHNA and CDR2 YSLEER. CDR3 sequence reads: CASSLQGRNIQYF. CDR3 nucleotides: TGCGCCAGCAGCCTACAGGGGAGGAACATTCAGTACTTC.

The chain is built from TRBV5-4 and TRBJ2-3; 14 bases line up with TRBD2. V was clipped by 5 bases and J by 3 bases; unmatched bases: 2. Germline lookup yields CDR1 SGHNT and CDR2 YYREEE (reference sequence). This CDR3 region has 15 residues. CDR3 sequence reads: CASRTSGGGTDTQYF. CDR3 DNA sequence: TGTGCCAGCAGGACTAGCGGGGGGGGAACAGATACGCAGTATTTT.

The chain is built from TRBV7-3 and TRBJ1-3; D gene ambiguous. Germline V gives CDR1 SGHTA, CDR2 FQGTGA. The length of the CDR3 is 15 residues. Trimming removed 7 bases from V and 2 bases from J, with 15 bases in between. In DNA form, the CDR3 reads TGTGCCAGCACCCATTTAGGAGCTACTGGAAACACCATATATTTT. The encoded protein is CASTHLGATGNTIYF.

The gene calls are TRBV28 and TRBJ1-6; 8 positions agree with TRBD1. CDR1 and CDR2 from the germline V gene are MDHEN and SYDVKM. CDR3 length equals 15 residues. V lost 5 bases and J lost 5; bases outside the gene matches: 5. The chain's CDR3 is CASSPGQGNNSPLHF. CDR3 bases: TGTGCCAGCAGTCCCGGACAGGGAAATAATTCACCCCTCCACTTT. The variable domain in full, with the rest retrieved from reference TRBV28 and TRBJ1-6, is DVKVTQSSRYLVKRTGEKVFLECVQDMDHENMFWYRQDPGLGLRLIYFSYDVKMKEKGDIPEGYSVSREKKERFSLILESASTNQTSMYLCASSPGQGNNSPLHFGNGTRLTVT.

The chain is built from TRBV5-1 and TRBJ2-7; TRBD1 is a possible D gene (6 bases). The CDR3 runs to 12 residues. V was cut by 0 bases and J by 10 bases, with 11 bases left in between. Germline V gene lookup returns CDR1 SGHRS and CDR2 YFSETQ. The CDR3 is CASSLGRGDQYF. The CDR3 nucleotides read TGCGCCAGCAGCTTGGGCAGGGGCGATCAGTACTTC.

The chain recombines TRBV14 with TRBJ1-6; maybe TRBD1 (6 bases). Germline CDR1 is SGHDN and CDR2 is FVKESK. The CDR3 sequence is 15 residues long. The ends were cut back, 2 bases at V and 10 bases at J, with 15 bases in the middle. CDR3 sequence: CASSQTGFRYSPLHF. The CDR3 coding sequence is TGTGCCAGCAGCCAAACAGGGTTTCGGTACTCACCCCTCCACTTT.

In its sample, this clone was seen once. The CDR3 nucleotides are TGTGCCAGCAGTTGGGGGCTTGGGGCCAACGTCCTGACTTTC. Translating it yields CASSWGLGANVLTF. V and J are TRBV27 and TRBJ2-6; a possible D gene is TRBD1 (6 bases). V was shortened by 4 bases and J by 3 bases, with 7 bases between the two germline ends. The CDR3 totals 14 residues. Per the germline V gene, CDR1 is MNHEY and CDR2 is SMNVEV (reference sequence). The full variable domain, its missing parts supplied by reference TRBV27 and TRBJ2-6, is EAQVTQNPRYLITVTGKKLTVTCSQNMNHEYMSWYRQDPGLGLRQIYYSMNVEVTDKGDVPEGYKVSRKEKRNFPLILESPSPNQTSLYFCASSWGLGANVLTFGAGSRLTVL.

For the CDR3, the DNA is TGTGCCAGCAGCGTAAAGAGCGGACCTTACAATGAGCAGTTCTTC. Protein sequence: CASSVKSGPYNEQFF. The chain is built from TRBV9 and TRBJ2-1; weak D call: TRBD2 (5 bases). This CDR3 has 15 residues. Trimming took off 1 base at V and 4 bases at J, with 12 bases between the two ends. Germline V lookup: CDR1 SGDLS, CDR2 YYNGEE.

The J gene is TRBJ2-1, the V gene TRBV30; TRBD2 matches 16 bases. The CDR3 is 17 residues long. CDR1 GTSNPN and CDR2 SVGIG come from the germline V gene (reference sequence). The V segment lost 6 bases and the J segment 6 bases; nucleotides outside the gene matches: 11. CDR3 DNA sequence: TGTGCCTGTTTGGGGACTAGCGGGAGGGGGGGGGCCAATGAGCAGTTCTTC. It is translated as CACLGTSGRGGANEQFF.

The gene calls are TRBV6-1 and TRBJ2-1; a weak D match, TRBD2 (5 bases). The germline V gene encodes CDR1 MNHNS and CDR2 SASEGT. The CDR3 has 14 amino acids. V was clipped by 4 bases and J by 14 bases, with 21 bases between them. The CDR3 is CASSGAEGLGVKFF. The CDR3 DNA reads as TGTGCCAGCAGTGGGGCTGAGGGCTTAGGCGTTAAGTTCTTC.

V is TRBV13 and J is TRBJ2-5; 7 nucleotides agree with TRBD2. The CDR3 is 15 residues long. V gave up 6 bases and J gave up 6 bases; unmatched junction bases: 13. Germline V gene data show CDR1 as PRHDT and CDR2 as FYEKMQ (reference sequence). The CDR3 DNA reads as TGTGCCAGCAGAAGACTAGCCGCGCCCGCGCAGACCCAGTACTTC. This sequence encodes CASRRLAAPAQTQYF.